The rows below give T cell receptor beta chains drawn from one sample of a study of CD8 T cells in ankylosing spondylitis. A single record per CDR3 protein comes from TCRdb applying MiXCR to the 5' RACE reads. The sample includes 300,000 to 350,000 distinct CDR3 sequences, around a tenth of them seen just once. Input material: blood, either unsorted or a sorted T cell fraction (not recorded which). The receptor set was obtained from a female donor with ankylosing spondylitis or in good health (not recorded which). Each CDR3 is given with its conserved first and last residue. A D gene is named only where the DNA matches it firmly. Only some rows state a clone size, as once, few, many or a class for expanded clones.

J	D	size	V	DNA	CDR3
TRBJ2-1	TRBD2	few	TRBV19	TGTGCCAGTAGTATGGGACTAGTCGGCAATGAGCAGTTCTTC	CASSMGLVGNEQFF
TRBJ2-3	TRBD2	many	TRBV7-9	TGTGCCAGCAGCTTACTAGCGGGGGGGCCGACAGATACGCAGTATTTT	CASSLLAGGPTDTQYF
TRBJ1-5	TRBD1	many	TRBV12-3/TRBV12-4	TGTGCCAGCAGTTTAGGACAGGGAGGTTTGCCCCAGCATTTT	CASSLGQGGLPQHF
TRBJ1-1	NA	many	TRBV6-1	TGTGCTGGGGGTATGAACACTGAAGCTTTCTTT	CAGGMNTEAFF
TRBJ2-7	NA	many	TRBV11-2	TGTGCCAGCAGCTTAGAGAGGAACGGCCGACCGTCCTACGAGCAGTACTTC	CASSLERNGRPSYEQYF
TRBJ1-1	NA	many	TRBV7-3	TGTGCCAGCAGTTTCGCAGGGAACACTGAAGCTTTCTTT	CASSFAGNTEAFF
TRBJ2-5	NA	many	TRBV27	TGTGCCAGCAGCAACAGGGGACTGAAGACCCAGTACTTC	CASSNRGLKTQYF
TRBJ1-2	NA	few	TRBV7-9	TGTGCCAGCAGCCCCCGGGGAGAGTACTATGGCTACACCTTC	CASSPRGEYYGYTF
TRBJ2-6	NA	NA	TRBV12-3/TRBV12-4	TGTGCCAGCAGTTCTGGACGGTCCTCTGGGGCCAACGTCCTGACTTTC	CASSSGRSSGANVLTF
TRBJ2-3	NA	many	TRBV5-1	TGCGCCAGCAGCTTGGTTTCAGCGTTAAGAGATACGCAGTATTTT	CASSLVSALRDTQYF
TRBJ1-5	TRBD1	many	TRBV20-1	TGCAGTGCACGACCGGACAGGGACGGCATAAATTGGGGCAATCAGCCCCAGCATTTT	CSARPDRDGINWGNQPQHF
TRBJ2-1	NA	many	TRBV3-1	TGTGCCAGCAGGACCTACAATGAGCAGTTCTTC	CASRTYNEQFF
TRBJ2-4	NA	few	TRBV20-1	TGCAGTGCTTCTAGGACGGGGAAGGACATTCAGTACTTC	CSASRTGKDIQYF
TRBJ2-5	TRBD1	few	TRBV10-3	TGTGCCATCAGTGACCCCGTACAGGGGGGAGAGACCCAGTACTTC	CAISDPVQGGETQYF
TRBJ1-5	NA	many	TRBV28	TGTGCCAGCAGCGGACGTGGGGTTGTGCCCCAGCATTTT	CASSGRGVVPQHF
TRBJ2-1	NA	many	TRBV7-2	TGTGCCAGCAGCTTAGCGGGCGGCAGGATCAATGAGCAGTTCTTC	CASSLAGGRINEQFF
TRBJ1-1	NA	few	TRBV27	TGTGCCAGCAGCGACAGCCGAGTCACTGAAGCTTTCTTT	CASSDSRVTEAFF
TRBJ2-1	TRBD1	many	TRBV20-1	TGCAGTGCTTATATGGGACAGGGCAAGGTCAATGAGCAGTTCTTC	CSAYMGQGKVNEQFF
TRBJ2-1	NA	many	TRBV5-1	TGCGCCAGCGCCGGGGGTTGGGACTACAATGAGCAGTTCTTC	CASAGGWDYNEQFF
TRBJ2-5	TRBD2	many	TRBV20-1	TGCAGTGCTAGAGATTTGACTAGCGGCGGGGAGACCCAGTACTTC	CSARDLTSGGETQYF
TRBJ2-7	NA	NA	TRBV7-9	TGTGCCGCGGGGACAAGAAAGCACGAGCAGTACTTC	CAAGTRKHEQYF
TRBJ2-7	TRBD1	few	TRBV5-1	TGCGCCAGCAGCACTCCACAACAGGGGGCGAGCTCCTACGAGCAGTACTTC	CASSTPQQGASSYEQYF
TRBJ2-1	NA	many	TRBV28	TGTGCCAGCAGTTTCGGACAGCTTCTTTACAATGAGCAGTTCTTC	CASSFGQLLYNEQFF
TRBJ2-1	TRBD2	NA	TRBV12-3/TRBV12-4	TGTGCCAGCAGTGAGATAGCGGGAGTGGATGAGCAGTTCTTC	CASSEIAGVDEQFF
TRBJ2-1	TRBD2	many	TRBV20-1	TGCAGTGCGCCACCCCTGGGGGGGAGGGCCTTGGATGAGCAGTTCTTC	CSAPPLGGRALDEQFF
TRBJ1-2	NA	many	TRBV7-8	TGTGCCAGCAGCGGGTCCCCTGCGGGCTATGGCTACACCTTC	CASSGSPAGYGYTF
TRBJ2-1	TRBD2	NA	TRBV5-6	TGTGCCAGCAGCTTTCTCCAACTAGCGGGACCGGGTCGCGAGCAGTTCTTC	CASSFLQLAGPGREQFF
TRBJ1-6	NA	few	TRBV5-1	TGCGCCAGCAGCTTGGGGGACGCCGGTGGGTCACCCCTCCACTTT	CASSLGDAGGSPLHF
TRBJ2-1	NA	many	TRBV2	TGTGCCAGCAATGATGGAGCGCATGAGCAGTTCTTC	CASNDGAHEQFF
TRBJ2-1	NA	many	TRBV20-1	TGCAGTGCTAGGAAGGGGAGCTCCTACAATGAGCAGTTCTTC	CSARKGSSYNEQFF
TRBJ2-1	TRBD1	many	TRBV5-1	TGCGCCAGCAGCTTGGACAGGGGTGACCACAATGAGCAGTTCTTC	CASSLDRGDHNEQFF
TRBJ2-3	TRBD2	many	TRBV9	TGTGCCAGCAGCGCCGGGGGGGTGACCGGCACAGATACGCAGTATTTT	CASSAGGVTGTDTQYF
TRBJ2-7	NA	NA	TRBV9	TGTGCCAGCAGCCCACAGGGTTTCGAGCAGTACTTC	CASSPQGFEQYF
TRBJ1-2	NA	NA	TRBV16	TGTGCCAGCAGCCAGACCCGGGACCCAAACTATGGCTACACCTTC	CASSQTRDPNYGYTF
TRBJ1-6	NA	many	TRBV20-1	TGCAGTGCGCCCCACGAGGCGCAGGGGCATCAATTCCCCCTCCACTTT	CSAPHEAQGHQFPLHF
TRBJ2-1	NA	many	TRBV20-1	TGCAGTGCTAGACAAGCGCCTGAGCAGTTCTTC	CSARQAPEQFF
TRBJ2-7	TRBD2	few	TRBV7-2	TGTGCCAGCAGCTTAACCGGGACTAGCCGCGAGCAGTACTTC	CASSLTGTSREQYF
TRBJ2-2	NA	many	TRBV12-3/TRBV12-4	TGTGCCAGCAGTCCCACGCCTCCGCCGGAGCTGTTTTTT	CASSPTPPPELFF
TRBJ2-2	NA	few	TRBV29-1	TGCAGCGGCCTATGGGGATTCACCGGGGAGCTGTTTTTT	CSGLWGFTGELFF
TRBJ2-7	NA	many	TRBV5-1	TGCGCCAGCCTCACTTGGGGCGGCTACGAGCAGTACTTC	CASLTWGGYEQYF
TRBJ2-2	TRBD1	many	TRBV5-1	TGCGCCAGCAGCCGGACGGGGACAGCGAACACCGGGGAGCTGTTTTTT	CASSRTGTANTGELFF
TRBJ2-1	NA	many	TRBV6-2/TRBV6-3	TGTGCCAGCCTAAGGTACAATGAGCAGTTCTTC	CASLRYNEQFF
TRBJ2-7	NA	NA	TRBV5-1	TGCGCCAGCAGCTTGGGACCCCCATCCTACGAGCAGTACTTC	CASSLGPPSYEQYF
TRBJ2-3	TRBD2	many	TRBV12-3/TRBV12-4	TGTGCCAGCAGTTTCTCTCTAGCGGGCGTTTCAGGACCCAATACGCAGTATTTT	CASSFSLAGVSGPNTQYF
TRBJ2-1	TRBD1	many	TRBV18	TGTGCCAGCTCTCGGGACAGGGGGGATGAGCAGTTCTTC	CASSRDRGDEQFF
TRBJ2-5	NA	many	TRBV20-1	TGCAGTGCTCGGGCAGGCCAAGAGACCCAGTACTTC	CSARAGQETQYF
TRBJ1-4	NA	many	TRBV7-9	TGTGCCAGCAGCGGTTTGGACGGGTCTAATGAAAAACTGTTTTTT	CASSGLDGSNEKLFF
TRBJ2-2	NA	once	TRBV13	TGTACCAGCAGCTCCGCCGGGGGATACGGGGAGCTGTTTTTT	CTSSSAGGYGELFF
TRBJ1-1	NA	NA	TRBV6-2/TRBV6-3	TGTGCCAGCAGTGACATTAAAGTAGGACAAATGAACACTGAAGCTTTCTTT	CASSDIKVGQMNTEAFF
TRBJ2-1	NA	NA	TRBV30	TGTGCCTGGAGTGTACAGGTCAATGAGCAGTTCTTC	CAWSVQVNEQFF
TRBJ1-2	NA	once	TRBV20-1	TGCAGTGCTAGCGCTGAGACTGCCCCCCACTATGGCTACACCTTC	CSASAETAPHYGYTF
TRBJ1-2	NA	NA	TRBV5-6	TGTGCCAGCAGCCCCTGGACAGAAAACTATGGCTACACCTTC	CASSPWTENYGYTF
TRBJ2-1	TRBD1	few	TRBV15	TGTGCCACCAGCAGAGACAGGAACAGGGGCAATGAGCAGTTCTTC	CATSRDRNRGNEQFF
TRBJ1-3	NA	many	TRBV5-1	TGCGCCAGACTACAATCCATATATTTT	CARLQSIYF
TRBJ2-3	NA	few	TRBV3-1	TGTGCCAGCAGCCACCTGGGGGGCGCCGCAGATACGCAGTATTTT	CASSHLGGAADTQYF
TRBJ2-2	NA	many	TRBV12-3/TRBV12-4	TGTGCCAGCAGTAACCACGGGGCGACAGTGAACACCGGGGAGCTGTTTTTT	CASSNHGATVNTGELFF
TRBJ1-4	NA	many	TRBV4-3	TGCGCCAGCAGCCAAGATCGGGGACCGTATGAAAAACTGTTTTTT	CASSQDRGPYEKLFF
TRBJ2-7	NA	few	TRBV11-2	TGTGCCAGCAGCTTAAAGAGGACGGTTGGGCAGTACTTC	CASSLKRTVGQYF
TRBJ1-1	NA	many	TRBV10-3	TGTGCCATCCGAGAGGGAATGAACACTGAAGCTTTCTTT	CAIREGMNTEAFF